This T cell receptor (beta chain) comes out of a study of T cells in Graves' hyperthyroidism and ophthalmopathy. This clonotype occurred many times. The antigen is undetermined. Regarding the study as a whole: Most expanded thyroid clonotypes above 0.001 also appeared in blood.

From RNA transcripts, TCR beta CDR3 regions were amplified. During a first-round RT-PCR of the TCR CDR3, the HTBI primer set was used. MiXCR, run by TCRdb on the multiplex PCR reads, gives a single entry per CDR3 protein. The table records hundreds of thousands of distinct CDR3 sequences, about 13% of them present only once. Germline loops: CDR1 MDHEN, CDR2 SYDVKM. This CDR3 is 16 amino acids long. V was pared by 5 bases and J by 2 bases, with 6 bases of the junction left unmatched. The sample taken for sequencing was blood. The receptor comes from a woman younger than 30 with Graves' hyperthyroidism. V usage is TRBV28 and J usage is TRBJ1-5; 10 nucleotides align to TRBD1. The CDR3 is CASSEPGTGGNQPQHF. As DNA, the CDR3 is TGTGCCAGCAGTGAACCCGGGACAGGGGGCAATCAGCCCCAGCATTTT.